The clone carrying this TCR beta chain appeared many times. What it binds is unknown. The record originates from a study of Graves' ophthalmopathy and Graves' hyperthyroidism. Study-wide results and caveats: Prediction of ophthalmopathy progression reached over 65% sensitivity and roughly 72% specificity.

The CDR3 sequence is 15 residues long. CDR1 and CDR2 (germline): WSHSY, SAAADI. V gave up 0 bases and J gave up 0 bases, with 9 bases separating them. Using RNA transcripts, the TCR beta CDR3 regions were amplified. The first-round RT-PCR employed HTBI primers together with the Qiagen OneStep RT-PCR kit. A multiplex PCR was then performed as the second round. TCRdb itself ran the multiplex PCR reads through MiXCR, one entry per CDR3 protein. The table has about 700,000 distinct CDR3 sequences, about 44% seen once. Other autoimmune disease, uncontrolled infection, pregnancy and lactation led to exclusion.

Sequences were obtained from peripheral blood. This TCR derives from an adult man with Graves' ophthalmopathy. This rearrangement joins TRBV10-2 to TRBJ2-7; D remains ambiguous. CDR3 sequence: CASSESGRYSYEQYF. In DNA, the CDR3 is TGCGCCAGCAGTGAGTCGGGCCGATACTCCTACGAGCAGTACTTC.